This T cell receptor (beta chain) comes out of a study of blood T cell repertoires in COVID-19. The germline V gene encodes CDR1 MNHEY and CDR2 SMNVEV (reference sequence). Trimming at V came to 2 bases and at J to 0 bases, leaving 4 bases not matched to a gene. The CDR3 runs 18 residues. Libraries were prepared by immunoSEQ multiplex PCR; TCRdb keeps only in-frame clonotypes and omits some of them. The data contain about 45,000 clones, 80% to 90% of them singletons. Source material: peripheral blood. V gene TRBV27 combines with J gene TRBJ2-1; 13 bases are a match to TRBD2. The source of this sequence is a human donor in a cohort sampled during active COVID-19. This CDR3 reads CASSLGTSGERSYNEQFF. In DNA, the CDR3 is TGTGCCAGCAGTTTAGGGACTAGCGGGGAGCGCTCCTACAATGAGCAGTTCTTC.